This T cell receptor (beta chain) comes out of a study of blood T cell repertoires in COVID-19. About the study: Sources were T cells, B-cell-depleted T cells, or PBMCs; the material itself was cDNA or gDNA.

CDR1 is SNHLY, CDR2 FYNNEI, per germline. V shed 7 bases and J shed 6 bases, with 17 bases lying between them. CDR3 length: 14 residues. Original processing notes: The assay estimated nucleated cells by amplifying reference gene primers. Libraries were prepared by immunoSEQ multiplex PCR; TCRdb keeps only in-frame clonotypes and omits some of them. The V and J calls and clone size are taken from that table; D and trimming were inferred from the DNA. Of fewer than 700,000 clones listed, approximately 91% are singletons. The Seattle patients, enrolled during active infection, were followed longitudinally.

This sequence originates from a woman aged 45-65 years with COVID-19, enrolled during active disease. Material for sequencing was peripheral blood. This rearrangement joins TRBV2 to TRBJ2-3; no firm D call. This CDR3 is CASTVPRSEDTQYF. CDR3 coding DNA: TGTGCCAGCACCGTGCCCAGGTCAGAGGATACGCAGTATTTT.